Presented here are 16 T cell receptor beta chains from one specimen sequenced in a study of blood T cell repertoires in COVID-19. Profiling relied on immunoSEQ multiplex PCR, and the TCRdb table lists in-frame clones only, not all of them. The table lists 45,000 to 50,000 clones, approximately 87% of them singletons. The material sequenced was peripheral blood. The receptor source for this set is a human donor in a cohort sampled during active COVID-19.

This rearrangement joins TRBV10-1 to TRBJ2-2; 7 positions agree with TRBD1. The CDR3 is 15 amino acids. The junction had 6 bases not matched to a gene; V was cut back by 8 bases and J by 0 bases. Germline CDR1 WNHNN, CDR2 SYGVQD (reference sequence). CDR3 DNA: TGCGCCAGCGCAGCCGGGACAGCGAACACCGGGGAGCTGTTTTTT. This gives the protein CASAAGTANTGELFF.

This rearrangement joins TRBV19 to TRBJ2-5; possibly TRBD2 for D (5 bases). The CDR3 spans 13 residues. V lost 6 bases, J lost 5 bases, and 13 bases lay in between. From germline, CDR1 is LNHDA and CDR2 SQIVND (reference sequence). CDR3 residues: CASRARTPETQYF. CDR3 nucleotides: TGTGCCAGTAGGGCCAGGACTCCGGAGACCCAGTACTTC.

The chain links TRBV5-1 to TRBJ2-3, with 8 bases lining up with TRBD2. Trimming removed 7 bases from V and 6 bases from J; junction bases left unmatched: 10. The CDR3 consists of 14 residues. CDR1 is SGHRS, CDR2 YFSETQ, per germline. DNA for the CDR3: TGCGCCAGCTATACAGCGGGGGCGGGTGATACGCAGTATTTT. Translation gives CASYTAGAGDTQYF.

This clone came up once. V is TRBV16 and J is TRBJ2-1, with 12 bases lining up with TRBD2. J was trimmed by 6 bases and V by 2 bases; bases with no gene match: 5. The germline CDR1 and CDR2 sequences are KGHSY and FQNENV. The length of the CDR3 is 16 residues. The DNA for the CDR3 is TGTGCCAGCAGCCAAATAGGGACTAGCGGGCGCAATGAGCAGTTCTTC. This sequence encodes CASSQIGTSGRNEQFF.

The chain uses TRBV27 and TRBJ2-2; 12 nucleotides line up with TRBD2. This CDR3 contains 15 residues. V was pared by 6 bases and J by 7 bases, with 6 bases of the junction left unmatched. CDR1 and CDR2 (germline): MNHEY, SMNVEV (reference sequence). The CDR3 DNA sequence: TGTGCCAGCAGGTCTAGCGGGGGGGATCACGGGGAGCTGTTTTTT. Protein sequence: CASRSSGGDHGELFF.

The chain has TRBV7-2 and TRBJ2-7, with 8 bases aligning to TRBD2. V was pared by 1 base and J by 7 bases, with 9 bases of the junction left unmatched. The germline CDR1 and CDR2 sequences are SGHTA and FQGNSA. The CDR3 runs to 15 residues. For the CDR3, the DNA is TGTGCCAGCAGCTTAGGGACGGGGGGGCCGGAAGAGCAGTACTTC. Translating it yields CASSLGTGGPEEQYF.

This clone appeared a few times. The rearrangement uses TRBV30 and TRBJ2-3; 8 bases match TRBD2. CDR1 and CDR2 from the germline V gene are GTSNPN and SVGIG (reference sequence). Trimming at V came to 2 bases and at J to 4 bases, leaving 8 bases not matched to a gene. The CDR3 length is 15 residues. For the CDR3, the DNA is TGTGCCTGGAGTCCCGGGAGGGGCAGACCAGATACGCAGTATTTT. Its protein product is CAWSPGRGRPDTQYF.

This rearrangement joins TRBV2 to TRBJ2-3; 7 bases are shared with TRBD2. Germline V gene sequence: CDR1 SNHLY, CDR2 FYNNEI. Germline trimming cut 7 bases from V and 2 bases from J; bases unmatched to any gene: 6. The CDR3 runs 14 residues. CDR3 in DNA: TGTGCCAGCAAGGCCCAGCGGGACACAGATACGCAGTATTTT. Translation gives CASKAQRDTDTQYF.

The chain carries TRBV6-6 and TRBJ1-1, with TRBD1 as a possible D gene (5 bases). The germline CDR1 and CDR2 sequences are MNHNY and SVGAGI (reference sequence). CDR3 length: 16 amino acids. Trimming shortened V by 4 bases and J by 1 base, and 16 bases separated the two germline ends. This CDR3 is CASSSPPPTENTEAFF. CDR3 coding DNA: TGTGCCAGCAGTTCCCCGCCTCCGACAGAGAACACTGAAGCTTTCTTT.

This chain uses TRBV2 with TRBJ2-7, with 11 bases that match TRBD1. CDR1 is SNHLY, CDR2 FYNNEI, per germline. The length of the CDR3 is 12 residues. Unmatched junction bases numbered 3, after V lost 11 bases and J lost 3 bases. CDR3 loop: CAGGTGGYEQYF. DNA of the CDR3: TGTGCCGGGGGGACAGGGGGCTACGAGCAGTACTTC.

The chain has TRBV5-6 and TRBJ1-1; tentative D call: TRBD1 (5 bases). V lost 1 base to trimming and J lost 0 bases, with 13 bases between them. Germline V gene data show CDR1 as SGHDT and CDR2 as YYEEEE. The CDR3 extends over 16 amino acids. This chain's CDR3 is CASSLKGVGVNTEAFF. Here the CDR3 DNA reads TGTGCCAGCAGCTTGAAGGGTGTAGGGGTGAACACTGAAGCTTTCTTT.

This clone was detected only once. The CDR3 DNA sequence: TGTGCCAGCAGTTTCCTTAGCAATCAGCCCCAGCATTTT. This translates into CASSFLSNQPQHF. The gene calls are TRBV12-3 or TRBV12-4 and TRBJ1-5; no firm D call. V was pared by 3 bases and J by 0 bases, with 3 bases between. The CDR3 sequence is 13 residues long.

The chain recombines TRBV3-1 (or the pseudogene TRBV3-2) with TRBJ2-7; 8 positions match TRBD1. Per germline, CDR1 LGHDT and CDR2 YNNKEL (reference sequence). This CDR3 is built from 14 residues. J was trimmed by 1 base and V by 2 bases; bases with no gene match: 1. DNA for the CDR3: TGTGCCAGCAGCCAAACAGGGGGGTCCTACGAGCAGTACTTC. Residues: CASSQTGGSYEQYF.

V gene TRBV19 combines with J gene TRBJ1-6, with D perhaps matching TRBD1 (6 bases). CDR1 is LNHDA, CDR2 SQIVND, per germline (reference sequence). The CDR3 loop spans 15 amino acids. The V end lost 5 bases, the J end lost 6 bases, and 14 bases lay between the germline ends. The CDR3 is CASSLWDNINSPLHF. The CDR3 bases are TGTGCCAGTAGTCTTTGGGACAACATTAATTCACCCCTCCACTTT.

The chain employs TRBV2 and TRBJ1-5; TRBD1 might be the D (5 bases). The CDR3 length is 14 residues. Trimming cost V 5 bases and J 4 bases, with 12 bases left between them. Germline assignment: CDR1 SNHLY and CDR2 FYNNEI. The CDR3 is CASSRSKGNQPQHF. The CDR3 DNA sequence: TGTGCCAGCAGTCGATCTAAGGGGAATCAGCCCCAGCATTTT.

The chain joins TRBV18 to TRBJ1-3; D is undetermined. The V end lost 2 bases, the J end lost 0 bases, and 5 bases lay between the germline ends. CDR3 length: 14 amino acids. In germline, CDR1 is KGHSH, CDR2 LQKENI. CDR3 region: CASSPSGSGNTIYF. The CDR3 DNA reads as TGTGCCAGCTCACCAAGCGGCTCTGGAAACACCATATATTTT.